This is a list of T cell receptor beta chains from one sample in a study of CD8+ T cells in alopecia areata. The protocol was immunoSEQ multiplex PCR, while the TCRdb copy is restricted to in-frame clones and leaves out a portion. Of 170,000 or so clones detected, about 48% appear once; the ten largest clones hold approximately 11%. This sample comprised CD8+ T cells sorted from blood, obtained at week 24, from a patient treated with tofacitinib. Receptors were obtained from a human donor with alopecia areata. Each CDR3 is given with its conserved first and last residue. The D gene is left open where the match is weak. Some rows have no size entry. The others give once, few or many, or a class for an expanded clone.

d_call	clone_size	v_call	j_call	cdr3_aa	cdr3_nt
.	few	TRBV7-8	TRBJ2-7	CASSLEHEQYF	TGTGCCAGCAGCTTAGAACACGAGCAGTACTTC
.	.	TRBV7-8	TRBJ2-5	CASSAVEETQYF	TGTGCCAGCAGCGCGGTAGAAGAGACCCAGTACTTC
.	.	TRBV10-2	TRBJ1-1	CASSQIGWTEAFF	TGCGCCAGCAGCCAAATCGGGTGGACTGAAGCTTTCTTT
.	.	TRBV12-5	TRBJ2-7	CASGQDSYEQYF	TGTGCTAGTGGGCAGGATTCTTACGAGCAGTACTTC
.	.	TRBV15	TRBJ2-4	CATSRGGEAKNIQYF	TGTGCCACCAGCAGAGGAGGGGAGGCCAAAAACATTCAGTACTTC
.	.	TRBV6-6	TRBJ1-5	CASHSTSNQPQHF	TGTGCCAGCCACAGTACTAGCAATCAGCCCCAGCATTTT
.	.	TRBV14	TRBJ1-2	CASSQDMVSSANYGYTF	TGTGCCAGCAGCCAAGATATGGTTTCCTCAGCTAACTATGGCTACACCTTC
.	.	TRBV25-1	TRBJ1-2	CASSGPERNGYTF	TGTGCCAGCAGTGGGCCGGAGAGGAATGGCTACACCTTC
TRBD1	.	TRBV30	TRBJ2-1	CAGSGTGGIDEQFF	TGTGCCGGGTCCGGGACAGGGGGAATCGATGAGCAGTTCTTC
.	.	TRBV27	TRBJ2-4	CASSYSGDKNIQYF	TGTGCCAGCAGCTACTCGGGGGACAAAAACATTCAGTACTTC
.	.	TRBV5-1	TRBJ2-3	CASSLKETLTDTQYF	TGCGCCAGCAGCTTAAAGGAAACTCTCACAGATACGCAGTATTTT
TRBD2	.	TRBV9	TRBJ2-3	CASSVSSGGAIDTQYF	TGTGCCAGCAGCGTGTCGAGCGGGGGGGCAATAGATACGCAGTATTTT
.	.	TRBV7-9	TRBJ1-6	CASSLVGGRFNSPLHF	TGTGCCAGCAGCTTAGTTGGGGGACGGTTTAATTCACCCCTCCACTTT
.	.	TRBV25-1	TRBJ1-2	CASSHSPGATSSYGYTF	TGTGCCAGCAGTCATTCTCCGGGCGCCACCAGCTCTTATGGCTACACCTTC
.	.	TRBV27	TRBJ2-3	CASSLQGYSDTQYF	TGTGCCAGCAGTCTACAGGGATATTCAGATACGCAGTATTTT
TRBD1	few	TRBV19	TRBJ1-2	CASSVDRSNYGYTF	TGTGCCAGTAGTGTGGACAGGTCTAACTATGGCTACACCTTC
.	few	TRBV15	TRBJ1-5	CATSRDRGEPQHF	TGTGCCACCAGCAGAGACAGGGGAGAGCCCCAGCATTTT
.	.	TRBV4-3	TRBJ2-7	CASSQDRGPAYEQYF	TGCGCCAGCAGCCAAGATCGCGGGCCAGCCTACGAGCAGTACTTC
.	.	TRBV7-9	TRBJ2-1	CASSLSSFDEQFF	TGTGCCAGCAGCTTATCATCTTTCGATGAGCAGTTCTTC
.	.	TRBV5-6	TRBJ1-2	CASSPASPPGYTF	TGTGCCAGCAGCCCTGCCAGCCCACCGGGCTACACCTTC
TRBD1	.	TRBV29-1	TRBJ1-1	CSSTGLGQGAEAFF	TGCAGCTCCACAGGCCTCGGACAGGGGGCTGAAGCTTTCTTT
TRBD1	few	TRBV19	TRBJ1-2	CASSSLDRGHGYTF	TGTGCCAGTAGTTCTCTGGACAGGGGGCATGGCTACACCTTC
.	.	TRBV9	TRBJ2-1	CASSVGVQYNEQFF	TGTGCCAGCAGCGTAGGTGTCCAATACAATGAGCAGTTCTTC
.	.	TRBV19	TRBJ1-1	CASTPPDGNTEAFF	TGTGCCAGTACCCCGCCGGACGGGAACACTGAAGCTTTCTTT
TRBD1	.	TRBV14	TRBJ2-1	CASSQESGTGGNEQFF	TGTGCCAGCAGCCAAGAATCCGGGACAGGGGGGAATGAGCAGTTCTTC
TRBD1	.	TRBV6-5	TRBJ2-1	CASKTGPEQFF	TGTGCCAGCAAGACAGGGCCTGAGCAGTTCTTC
.	.	TRBV5-6	TRBJ2-1	CASTGRPYNEQFF	TGTGCCAGCACAGGTCGACCCTACAATGAGCAGTTCTTC
.	.	TRBV5-6	TRBJ2-7	CASSLDVGDYEQYF	TGTGCCAGCAGCTTGGATGTCGGGGACTACGAGCAGTACTTC
TRBD2	.	TRBV30	TRBJ2-7	CAGRGGFGYEQYF	TGTGCCGGTCGGGGAGGGTTCGGCTACGAGCAGTACTTC
TRBD1	.	TRBV11-2	TRBJ1-1	CASSFGQGHTEAFF	TGTGCCAGCAGCTTTGGACAGGGCCACACTGAAGCTTTCTTT
TRBD2	few	TRBV2	TRBJ2-7	CASAAGLVYEQYF	TGTGCCAGCGCCGCGGGACTAGTGTACGAGCAGTACTTC
.	.	TRBV5-6	TRBJ1-5	CASSLYGGNQPQHF	TGTGCCAGCAGCTTGTACGGGGGAAATCAGCCCCAGCATTTT
TRBD2	.	TRBV4-3	TRBJ2-7	CASSQETSGGLYEQYF	TGCGCCAGCAGCCAGGAGACTAGCGGGGGCCTGTACGAGCAGTACTTC
.	few	TRBV10-2	TRBJ2-3	CASGAPTDTQYF	TGCGCCAGCGGGGCGCCGACAGATACGCAGTATTTT
TRBD2	.	TRBV5-1	TRBJ2-1	CASSLYSYGGGQDEQFF	TGCGCCAGCAGCTTGTATTCTTATGGCGGGGGGCAGGATGAGCAGTTCTTC
.	.	TRBV13	TRBJ2-1	CASSFPGGLPYNEQFF	TGTGCCAGCAGCTTCCCTGGGGGGCTTCCATACAATGAGCAGTTCTTC
.	.	TRBV27	TRBJ1-5	CASSFGNQPQHF	TGTGCCAGCAGTTTTGGGAATCAGCCCCAGCATTTT
.	.	TRBV30	TRBJ2-1	CAWSVSSISEQFF	TGTGCCTGGAGTGTCTCTAGCATCAGTGAGCAGTTCTTC
.	few	TRBV10-3	TRBJ2-1	CAIRANNEQFF	TGTGCCATCAGGGCAAACAATGAGCAGTTCTTC
.	.	TRBV30	TRBJ2-2	CAWSSGAVTGELFF	TGTGCCTGGAGTTCCGGGGCGGTCACCGGGGAGCTGTTTTTT
.	.	TRBV30	TRBJ2-3	CAWSTLITDTQYF	TGTGCCTGGAGCACCCTTATCACAGATACGCAGTATTTT